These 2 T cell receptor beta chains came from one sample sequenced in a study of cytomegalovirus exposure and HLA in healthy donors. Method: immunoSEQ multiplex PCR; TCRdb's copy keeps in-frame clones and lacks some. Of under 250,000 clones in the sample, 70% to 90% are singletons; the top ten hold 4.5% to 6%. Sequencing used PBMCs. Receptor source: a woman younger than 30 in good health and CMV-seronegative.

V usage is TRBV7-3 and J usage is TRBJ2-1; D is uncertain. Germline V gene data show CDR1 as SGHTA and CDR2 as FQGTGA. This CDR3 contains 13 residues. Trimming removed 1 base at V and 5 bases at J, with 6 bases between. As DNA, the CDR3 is TGTGCCAGCAGCTTAAGGCTCGACAATGAGCAGTTCTTC. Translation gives CASSLRLDNEQFF.

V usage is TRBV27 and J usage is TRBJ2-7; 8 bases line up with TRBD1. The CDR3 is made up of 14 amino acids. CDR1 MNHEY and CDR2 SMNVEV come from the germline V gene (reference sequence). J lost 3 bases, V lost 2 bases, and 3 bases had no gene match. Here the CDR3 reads CASSLKDRDYEQYF. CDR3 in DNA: TGTGCCAGCAGTTTAAAGGACAGGGACTACGAGCAGTACTTC.